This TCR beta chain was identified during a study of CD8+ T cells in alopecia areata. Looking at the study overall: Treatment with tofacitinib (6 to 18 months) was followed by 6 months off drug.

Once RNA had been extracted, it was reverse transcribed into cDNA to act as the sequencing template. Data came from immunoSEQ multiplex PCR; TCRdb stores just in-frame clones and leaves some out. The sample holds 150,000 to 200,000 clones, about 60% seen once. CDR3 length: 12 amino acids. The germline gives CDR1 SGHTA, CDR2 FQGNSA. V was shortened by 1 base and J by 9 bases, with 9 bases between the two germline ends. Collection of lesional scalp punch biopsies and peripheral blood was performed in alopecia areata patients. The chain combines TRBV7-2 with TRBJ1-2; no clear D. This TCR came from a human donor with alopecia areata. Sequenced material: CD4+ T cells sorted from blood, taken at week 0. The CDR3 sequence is CASSLDGFRYTF. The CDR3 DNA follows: TGTGCCAGCAGCTTAGATGGTTTCCGCTACACCTTC.